This T cell receptor beta chain was recovered during a study of blood T cell repertoires in COVID-19. Overall study: The samples span acute and convalescent COVID-19 from the United States, Italy and Spain. PBMCs, B-cell-depleted T cells, or T cells were the source of the cDNA or gDNA that made up the material.

The trim removed 8 bases at V and 3 bases at J, leaving 4 bases unmatched. CDR1 and CDR2 from the germline V gene are MNHEY and SVGAGI. CDR3 length equals 13 residues. Authors' data handling: Amplification with reference gene primers provided the estimates of nucleated cell counts. Profiling relied on immunoSEQ multiplex PCR, and the TCRdb table lists in-frame clones only, not all of them. Clonal size and the V and J genes are those of that table, whereas D and trimming came from the DNA. The repertoire holds 150,000 to 200,000 clones, with 82% as singletons. The chain has TRBV6-5 and TRBJ1-3, with 7 positions matching TRBD1. The sequencing sample was made of peripheral blood. The source of this sequence is a woman in her seventies with acute or convalescent COVID-19. The CDR3 nucleotides read TGTGCCAGCCACGGACAGGTTGGAAACACCATATATTTT. The encoded protein is CASHGQVGNTIYF.